The following is a T cell receptor (beta chain) sequence with its context. The sample is drawn from a study of blood T cell repertoires in COVID-19. Study-wide background: From the United States, Italy and Spain came samples of acute and convalescent COVID-19. Nucleic acid was either cDNA or gDNA, and it came from T cells, B-cell-depleted T cells, or PBMCs.

CDR3 size: 15 residues. The V end lost 7 bases, the J end lost 3 bases, and 18 bases lay between the germline ends. Germline V gene data show CDR1 as MNHEY and CDR2 as SVGAGI. In the original workflow: Amplification with reference gene primers provided the estimates of nucleated cell counts. Libraries were prepared by immunoSEQ multiplex PCR; TCRdb keeps only in-frame clonotypes and omits some of them. V, J and clone size derive from that table, while D and trimming were established from the DNA sequence. The repertoire includes a few hundred thousand clones, around nine tenths of them detected once, and 3% sits in the top ten.

The rearrangement joins TRBV6-5 to TRBJ1-1, with D possibly being TRBD1 (5 bases). This sequence was found in a human donor in a cohort sampled during active COVID-19. Material: peripheral blood. The CDR3 loop is CASTSRGEEDTEAFF. DNA for the CDR3: TGTGCCAGCACCTCCCGGGGGGAGGAGGACACTGAAGCTTTCTTT.